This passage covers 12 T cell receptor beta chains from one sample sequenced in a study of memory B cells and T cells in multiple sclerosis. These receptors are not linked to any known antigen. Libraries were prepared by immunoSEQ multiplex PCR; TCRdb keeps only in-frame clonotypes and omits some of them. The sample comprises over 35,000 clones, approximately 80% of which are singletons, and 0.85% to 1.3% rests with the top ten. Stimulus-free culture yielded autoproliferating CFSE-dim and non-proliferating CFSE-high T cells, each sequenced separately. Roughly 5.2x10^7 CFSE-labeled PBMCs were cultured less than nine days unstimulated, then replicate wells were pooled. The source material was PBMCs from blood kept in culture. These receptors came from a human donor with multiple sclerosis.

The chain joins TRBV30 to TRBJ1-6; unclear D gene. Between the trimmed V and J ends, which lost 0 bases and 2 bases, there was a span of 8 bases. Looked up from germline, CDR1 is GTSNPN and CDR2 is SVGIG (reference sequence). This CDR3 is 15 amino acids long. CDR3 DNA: TGTGCCTGGAGTGTCGCTTTACCCTATAATTCACCCCTCCACTTT. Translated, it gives CAWSVALPYNSPLHF.

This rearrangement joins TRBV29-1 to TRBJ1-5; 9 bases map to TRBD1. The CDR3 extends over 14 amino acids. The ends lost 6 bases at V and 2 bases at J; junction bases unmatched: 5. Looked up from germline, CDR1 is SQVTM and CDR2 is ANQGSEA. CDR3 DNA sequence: TGCAGCGTGACAGGGGGATACGGCAATCAGCCCCAGCATTTT. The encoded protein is CSVTGGYGNQPQHF.

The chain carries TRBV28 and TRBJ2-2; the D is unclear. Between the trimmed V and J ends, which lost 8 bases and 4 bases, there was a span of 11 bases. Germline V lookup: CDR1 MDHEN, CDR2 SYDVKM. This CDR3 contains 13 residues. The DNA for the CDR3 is TGTGCCAGCCGAGGTCGGAGCACCGGGGAGCTGTTTTTT. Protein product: CASRGRSTGELFF.

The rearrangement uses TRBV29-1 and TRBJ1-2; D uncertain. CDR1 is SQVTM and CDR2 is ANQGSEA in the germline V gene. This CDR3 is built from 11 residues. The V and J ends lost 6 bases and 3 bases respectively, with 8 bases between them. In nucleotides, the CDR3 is TGCAGCGTGAGGCTGGACTATGGCTACACCTTC. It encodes CSVRLDYGYTF.

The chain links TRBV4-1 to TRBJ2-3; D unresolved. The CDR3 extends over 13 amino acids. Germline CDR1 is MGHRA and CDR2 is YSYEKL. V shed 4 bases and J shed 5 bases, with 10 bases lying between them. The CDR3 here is CASSLLDLDTQYF. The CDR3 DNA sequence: TGCGCCAGCAGCCTGTTGGATTTAGATACGCAGTATTTT.

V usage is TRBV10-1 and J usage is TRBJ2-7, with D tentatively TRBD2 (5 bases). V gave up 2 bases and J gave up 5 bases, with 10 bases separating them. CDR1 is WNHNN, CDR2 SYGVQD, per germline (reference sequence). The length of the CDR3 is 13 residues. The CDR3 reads CASSELAMDEQYF. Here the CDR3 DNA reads TGCGCCAGCAGTGAGCTAGCAATGGACGAGCAGTACTTC.

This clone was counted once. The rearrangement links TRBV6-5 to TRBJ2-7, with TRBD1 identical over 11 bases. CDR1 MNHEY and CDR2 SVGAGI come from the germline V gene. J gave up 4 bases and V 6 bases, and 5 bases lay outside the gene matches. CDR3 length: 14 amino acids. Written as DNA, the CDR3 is TGTGCCAGCAGCTTCGGGACAGGGGGATACGAGCAGTACTTC. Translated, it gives CASSFGTGGYEQYF.

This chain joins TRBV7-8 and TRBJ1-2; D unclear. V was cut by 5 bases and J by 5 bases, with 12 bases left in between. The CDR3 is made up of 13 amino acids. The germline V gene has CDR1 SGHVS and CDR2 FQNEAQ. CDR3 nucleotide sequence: TGTGCCAGCAGCCCTAGGGAGTATTATGGCTACACCTTC. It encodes CASSPREYYGYTF. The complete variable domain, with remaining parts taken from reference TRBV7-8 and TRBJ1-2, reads GAGVSQSPRYKVAKRGQDVALRCDPISGHVSLFWYQQALGQGPEFLTYFQNEAQLDKSGLPSDRFFAERPEGSVSTLKIQRTQQEDSAVYLCASSPREYYGYTFGSGTRLTVV.

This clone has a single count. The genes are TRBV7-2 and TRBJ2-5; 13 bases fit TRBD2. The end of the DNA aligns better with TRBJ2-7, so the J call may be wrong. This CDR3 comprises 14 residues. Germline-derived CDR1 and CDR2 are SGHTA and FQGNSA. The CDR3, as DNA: TGTGCCAGTACTAGCGGGGGGGCCTCCTACGAGCAGTACTTC. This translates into CASTSGGASYEQYF.

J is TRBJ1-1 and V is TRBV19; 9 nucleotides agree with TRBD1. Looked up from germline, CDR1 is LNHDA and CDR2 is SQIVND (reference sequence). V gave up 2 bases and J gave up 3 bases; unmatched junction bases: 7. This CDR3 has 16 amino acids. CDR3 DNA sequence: TGTGCCAGTAGTATACGGGCACAGGGGGCATACACTGAAGCTTTCTTT. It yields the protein CASSIRAQGAYTEAFF.

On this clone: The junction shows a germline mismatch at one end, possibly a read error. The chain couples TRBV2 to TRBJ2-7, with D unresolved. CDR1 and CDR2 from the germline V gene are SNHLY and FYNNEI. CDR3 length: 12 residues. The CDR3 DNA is TGTGCCAGCAGGGAAGGGAACTACGAGCAGTACTTC. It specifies CASREGNYEQYF.

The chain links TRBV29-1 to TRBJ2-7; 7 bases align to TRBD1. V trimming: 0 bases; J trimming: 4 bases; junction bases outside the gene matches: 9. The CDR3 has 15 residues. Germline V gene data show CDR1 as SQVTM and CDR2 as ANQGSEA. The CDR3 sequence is CSVEDAPGQSYEQYF. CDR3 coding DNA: TGCAGCGTTGAAGATGCTCCGGGACAGTCTTACGAGCAGTACTTC.